The clone carrying this TCR beta chain showed up many times. As yet, its antigen is unknown. Relying on iRepertoire HTBI primers and Arm-PCR of CDR3 regions, the team built TCR beta libraries. Each CDR3 protein gets one entry after TCRdb re-called the multiplex PCR reads with MiXCR. The table includes about 470,000 distinct CDR3 sequences, about 15% detected once. Trimming took 4 bases from V and 6 from J; bases not matched to a gene: 7. CDR3 length: 15 amino acids. Germline lookup yields CDR1 LNHNV and CDR2 YYDKDF (reference sequence). Stated time point: newly diagnosed GD, antithyroid drugs for less than 3 months. After RNA was extracted from PBMCs, the TCR library was made from it. As a group, patients came from one endocrinology department in Xi'an, China. This sample was taken from a study of regulatory T cells in long-lasting Graves disease. Study-wide findings and caveats: TRBV28, TRBJ1-2 and TRBJ2-5 were segments that persistent disease favored.

The data also belong to a second study, concerning T cells in Graves' hyperthyroidism and ophthalmopathy. That publication notes: A median about 6 months before onset, the model predicted ophthalmopathy.

The origin of this receptor is a woman aged 30 to 39 with Graves disease. Sample: peripheral blood mononuclear cells (PBMCs), taken at new diagnosis, from a patient treated with antithyroid drugs. V and J are TRBV15 and TRBJ2-3, with 10 positions matching TRBD2. The CDR3 nucleotides read TGTGCCACCAGCACCCGCCTAGCGGGAGCGGATACGCAGTATTTT. Protein: CATSTRLAGADTQYF.